A single sample is the source of the 17 T cell receptor beta chains below, sequenced in a study of T-cell memory formation after mild COVID-19. In TCRdb, the 5' RACE reads were re-called with MiXCR into one record per CDR3 protein. The data contain about 320,000 distinct CDR3 sequences, around an eighth of them singletons. Material for sequencing was PBMCs or a T cell subset sorted from them (not recorded which). The source of these receptors is a man younger than 30 who had mild COVID-19 (a few samples of this study predate the infection). Cell type and time point are not known.

This chain connects TRBV6-5 to TRBJ2-5; D ambiguous. V was pared by 5 bases and J by 5 bases, with 18 bases between. CDR1 is MNHEY and CDR2 is SVGAGI in the germline V gene. This CDR3 is 15 amino acids long. CDR3 protein: CASSVDDTLGETQYF. DNA for the CDR3: TGTGCCAGCAGTGTAGACGATACACTCGGGGAGACCCAGTACTTC.

The chain employs TRBV4-3 and TRBJ2-2, with 10 bases fitting TRBD2. Germline CDR1 and CDR2: LGHNA and YSLEER. With 4 bases clipped from V and 0 bases from J, the junction kept 5 bases outside the gene matches. The CDR3 loop spans 17 amino acids. CDR3 in amino acids: CASSPGLAPTNTGELFF. For the CDR3, the DNA is TGCGCCAGCAGCCCGGGACTAGCGCCAACGAACACCGGGGAGCTGTTTTTT.

There are a few counts of this clonotype. The chain combines TRBV9 with TRBJ1-2, with 7 bases aligning to TRBD1. Germline V gives CDR1 SGDLS, CDR2 YYNGEE. The V and J ends lost 1 base and 6 bases, in that order; junction bases with no gene match: 6. This CDR3 has 14 residues. CDR3 sequence (DNA): TGTGCCAGCAGCGTAAGGACAGGAGGCGATGGCTACACCTTC. Protein product: CASSVRTGGDGYTF.

This clonotype has more than one count but fewer than ten. The V gene is TRBV5-1, the J gene TRBJ2-1, with D tentatively TRBD1 or TRBD2 (6 bases each). The V end lost 0 bases, the J end lost 8 bases, and 15 bases lay between the germline ends. CDR1 and CDR2 (germline): SGHRS, YFSETQ. There are 15 residues in the CDR3. DNA for the CDR3: TGCGCCAGCAGCTTGGGTAGGGGGGCCATGGATGAGCAGTTCTTC. Its translation: CASSLGRGAMDEQFF. The variable domain in full, with the rest retrieved from reference TRBV5-1 and TRBJ2-1, is KAGVTQTPRYLIKTRGQQVTLSCSPISGHRSVSWYQQTPGQGLQFLFEYFSETQRNKGNFPGRFSGRQFSNSRSEMNVSTLELGDSALYLCASSLGRGAMDEQFFGPGTRLTVL.

The V and J genes are TRBV5-1 and TRBJ1-2; 8 positions agree with TRBD1. CDR1 and CDR2 from the germline V gene are SGHRS and YFSETQ. The V segment lost 1 base and the J segment 4 bases; nucleotides outside the gene matches: 6. The CDR3 spans 15 residues. CDR3 residues: CASSLTGQGFYGYTF. DNA for the CDR3: TGCGCCAGCAGCTTGACCGGACAGGGATTCTATGGCTACACCTTC.

This clonotype was counted only a few times. The CDR3 DNA reads as TGTGCCAGCAGACCCCGGGACGGCGGGTCTAATGAAAAACTGTTTTTT. This codes for CASRPRDGGSNEKLFF. The rearrangement joins TRBV7-8 to TRBJ1-4; possibly TRBD1 for D (5 bases). CDR1 is SGHVS and CDR2 is FQNEAQ in the germline V gene. The V end lost 6 bases, the J end lost 3 bases, and 17 bases lay between the germline ends. The CDR3 extends over 16 amino acids.

V gene TRBV18 combines with J gene TRBJ2-5, with TRBD1 matching 8 bases. Germline V gene sequence: CDR1 KGHSH, CDR2 LQKENI. The CDR3 runs 13 residues. The V and J ends lost 3 bases and 4 bases, in that order; junction bases with no gene match: 1. CDR3 nucleotide sequence: TGTGCCAGCTCACCGCAGGGGGCAGAGACCCAGTACTTC. It translates to CASSPQGAETQYF.

The V and J genes are TRBV7-2 and TRBJ2-2, with D maybe TRBD1 (6 bases). The CDR3 has 13 amino acids. CDR1 is SGHTA, CDR2 FQGNSA, per germline. V was shortened by 8 bases and J by 6 bases, with 13 bases between the two germline ends. CDR3 residues: CASGYRVPGELFF. Written as DNA, the CDR3 is TGTGCCAGCGGGTACAGGGTCCCCGGGGAGCTGTTTTTT.

As for this clonotype: A much larger clone lies a single base off, so this may be a read error. This chain connects TRBV12-5 to TRBJ2-5; no reliable D call. Trimming took 3 bases from V and 3 from J, leaving 11 bases between them. The CDR3 is 14 amino acids. Germline V CDR1 and CDR2: LGHNT, FRNRAP. CDR3 protein: CASGFVPGEETQYF. For the CDR3, the DNA is TGTGCTAGTGGTTTTGTACCTGGGGAAGAGACCCAGTACTTC. Supplemented by reference TRBV12-5 and TRBJ2-5, the full variable domain reads DARVTQTPRHKVTEMGQEVTMRCQPILGHNTVFWYRQTMMQGLELLAYFRNRAPLDDSGMPKDRFSAEMPDATLATLKIQPSEPRDSAVYFCASGFVPGEETQYFGPGTRLLVL.

Many counts were recorded for this clonotype. The chain has TRBV20-1 and TRBJ1-1, with D unresolved. Germline CDR1 reads DFQATT; CDR2 reads SNEGSKA (reference sequence). Between the trimmed V and J ends, which lost 3 bases and 0 bases, there was a span of 11 bases. CDR3 length: 14 residues. CDR3 bases: TGCAGTGCTAGTCCCGGCTACATGAACACTGAAGCTTTCTTT. This sequence encodes CSASPGYMNTEAFF.

This clonotype was counted only a few times. V gene TRBV4-1 combines with J gene TRBJ2-5; possible D gene TRBD2, 5 bases. Trimming shortened V by 5 bases and J by 2 bases, and 15 bases separated the two germline ends. The CDR3 is 15 amino acids. Germline V gene lookup returns CDR1 MGHRA and CDR2 YSYEKL. The CDR3 protein is CASSGRGLKQETQYF. The CDR3 DNA reads as TGCGCCAGCAGCGGGCGAGGACTGAAGCAAGAGACCCAGTACTTC.

The gene calls are TRBV9 and TRBJ2-1, with D perhaps TRBD1 (5 bases). Germline assignment: CDR1 SGDLS and CDR2 YYNGEE. This CDR3 is 12 amino acids long. Between the trimmed V and J ends, which lost 0 bases and 8 bases, there was a span of 6 bases. CDR3 nucleotide sequence: TGTGCCAGCAGCGTAGAGACAGATGAGCAGTTCTTC. This translates into CASSVETDEQFF.

The V gene is TRBV12-3 or TRBV12-4, the J gene TRBJ2-2; D gene unclear. The ends were cut back, 3 bases at V and 1 base at J, with 6 bases in the middle. This CDR3 is built from 14 residues. The CDR3 spells CASSFSLNTGELFF. CDR3 in DNA: TGTGCCAGCAGTTTTTCGTTGAACACCGGGGAGCTGTTTTTT.

This chain links TRBV5-1 with TRBJ2-3, with D perhaps given as TRBD1 or TRBD2 (5 bases each). Germline lookup yields CDR1 SGHRS and CDR2 YFSETQ. V dropped 1 base and J dropped 2 bases, with 14 bases sitting between them. The length of the CDR3 is 16 residues. The CDR3 DNA reads TGCGCCAGCAGCTTGTACTCGGGGACCGCCACAGATACGCAGTATTTT. It specifies CASSLYSGTATDTQYF.

This clonotype turned up a few times. The genes are TRBV7-2 and TRBJ2-3; 9 nucleotides align to TRBD1. Germline V gene lookup returns CDR1 SGHTA and CDR2 FQGNSA. With V trimmed by 4 bases and J by 8 bases, 13 bases remained unmatched. The CDR3 extends over 16 amino acids. The CDR3, as DNA: TGTGCCAGCAGCTCCCCCCGGGACAGGGCAAAAAGTACGCAGTATTTT. The encoded protein is CASSSPRDRAKSTQYF.

This clonotype was seen many times. The chain links TRBV7-2 to TRBJ2-5; D ambiguous. V lost 3 bases and J 5 bases, leaving 4 bases between the germline ends. Germline V gene lookup returns CDR1 SGHTA and CDR2 FQGNSA. The CDR3 runs 11 residues. The CDR3, as DNA: TGTGCCAGCAGCTTGTGGGAGACCCAGTACTTC. This encodes CASSLWETQYF.

There are a few counts of this clonotype. The CDR3 loop reads CASSYSTAGAGDTQYF. For the CDR3, the DNA is TGTGCCAGCAGTTACTCGACGGCGGGGGCGGGGGATACGCAGTATTTT. The chain employs TRBV6-5 and TRBJ2-3, with D maybe TRBD2 (7 bases). Looked up from germline, CDR1 is MNHEY and CDR2 is SVGAGI. The V gene lost 0 bases and the J gene lost 6 bases, with 16 bases spanning the gap. The CDR3 is 16 amino acids.